This T cell receptor (beta chain) was identified in a study of Graves' ophthalmopathy and Graves' hyperthyroidism. Study-level results: Among expanded thyroid clonotypes above 0.001 frequency, most also occurred in blood.

Exclusion covered patients with other autoimmune diseases or uncontrolled infections (as well as pregnancy or lactation). The source of the PBMCs was around 10 ml of fresh peripheral blood. Amplification from RNA transcripts yielded the TCR beta CDR3 regions. First-round RT-PCR relied on HTBI primers, and a second-round multiplex PCR came next. Each CDR3 protein gets one entry after TCRdb re-called the multiplex PCR reads with MiXCR. The profile shows roughly 400,000 distinct CDR3 sequences, 15% to 20% of them singletons. The CDR3 runs to 16 residues. Looked up from germline, CDR1 is MNHNS and CDR2 is SASEGT. Trimming removed 5 bases at V and 5 bases at J, with 21 bases between. A word on this clonotype: Its antigen is undetermined.

The rearrangement uses TRBV6-1 and TRBJ1-2; tentatively, D is TRBD1 (6 bases). The clonotype comes from a woman aged 18-29 years with Graves' ophthalmopathy. Sequenced sample: peripheral blood. CDR3 bases: TGTGCCAGCAGTCCCTCCGGGGCGGGGGGGCCTTATGGCTACACCTTC. Translated: CASSPSGAGGPYGYTF.